A single sample is the source of the 31 T cell receptor beta chains below, sequenced in a study of blood T cell repertoires in COVID-19. TCRdb's table, derived via immunoSEQ multiplex PCR, lists solely in-frame clones and lacks some. The profile covers roughly 280,000 clones, with over 75% appearing a single time and roughly 2.3% taken by the ten largest. Sequencing was done on a sample of PBMCs or T cells enriched from blood (not recorded which). The source of these receptors is a woman between 18 and 29 years old who had recovered from COVID-19.

The gene calls are TRBV18 and TRBJ2-1, with 10 bases matching TRBD2. Germline V gives CDR1 KGHSH, CDR2 LQKENI. V was clipped by 3 bases and J by 9 bases; unmatched bases: 11. The CDR3 has 16 amino acids. Here the CDR3 reads CASSPTSGGAYGEQFF. CDR3 DNA: TGTGCCAGCTCACCCACCAGCGGGGGGGCCTATGGTGAGCAGTTCTTC. Variable domain in full (rest from reference TRBV18 and TRBJ2-1): NAGVMQNPRHLVRRRGQEARLRCSPMKGHSHVYWYRQLPEEGLKFMVYLQKENIIDESGMPKERFSAEFPKEGPSILRIQQVVRGDSAAYFCASSPTSGGAYGEQFFGPGTRLTVL.

The chain couples TRBV9 to TRBJ2-3; TRBD1 aligns across 8 bases. The germline CDR1 and CDR2 sequences are SGDLS and YYNGEE. V was pared by 3 bases and J by 2 bases, with 8 bases of the junction left unmatched. The CDR3 has 16 amino acids. The CDR3 spells CASSASDRVNTDTQYF. The DNA of the CDR3 is TGTGCCAGCAGCGCCTCGGACAGGGTCAACACAGATACGCAGTATTTT. Using reference TRBV9 and TRBJ2-3 for the parts outside the CDR3, the full variable domain is DSGVTQTPKHLITATGQRVTLRCSPRSGDLSVYWYQQSLDQGLQFLIQYYNGEERAKGNILERFSAQQFPDLHSELNLSSLELGDSALYFCASSASDRVNTDTQYFGPGTRLTVL.

This rearrangement joins TRBV9 to TRBJ2-1; 10 bases align to TRBD1. With 1 base clipped from V and 7 bases from J, the junction kept 17 bases outside the gene matches. This CDR3 comprises 19 residues. From germline, CDR1 is SGDLS and CDR2 YYNGEE. The CDR3 bases are TGTGCCAGCAGCGTATCCTTACTTCGTGGGACAGGGGACCCTAATGAGCAGTTCTTC. Translated: CASSVSLLRGTGDPNEQFF.

The V and J genes are TRBV2 and TRBJ1-2; tentatively, D is TRBD1 (6 bases). Germline values: CDR1 SNHLY, CDR2 FYNNEI. V lost 5 bases, J lost 8 bases, and 15 bases lay in between. The CDR3 length is 13 residues. In DNA form, the CDR3 reads TGTGCCAGCAGTCAAAAACAGGGAGTCGGCTACACCTTC. Its protein is CASSQKQGVGYTF.

The J gene is TRBJ2-3, the V gene TRBV2; 9 bases match TRBD2. Germline values: CDR1 SNHLY, CDR2 FYNNEI. The CDR3 is 16 amino acids. Trimming removed 5 bases from V and 4 bases from J; junction bases left unmatched: 10. Written as DNA, the CDR3 is TGTGCCAGCAGTCGCCTAGCGGGGAGGGGCCCAGATACGCAGTATTTT. Its translation: CASSRLAGRGPDTQYF.

In its sample, this clone was seen once. The chain is built from TRBV6-1 and TRBJ2-1, with TRBD2 matching over 8 bases. There are 15 residues in the CDR3. Germline CDR1 MNHNS, CDR2 SASEGT. The ends lost 3 bases at V and 8 bases at J; junction bases unmatched: 9. The CDR3 DNA follows: TGTGCCAGCAGTGATTCAGCGGGGGAAGGGGATGAGCAGTTCTTC. This gives the protein CASSDSAGEGDEQFF.

This clone was seen a single time. V usage is TRBV7-8 and J usage is TRBJ1-5; 7 bases are shared with TRBD1. The V segment lost 5 bases and the J segment 0 bases; nucleotides outside the gene matches: 4. The CDR3 is 15 amino acids. CDR1 is SGHVS, CDR2 FQNEAQ, per germline. The DNA of the CDR3 is TGTGCCAGCAGCCGAACAGGGGTTAGCAATCAGCCCCAGCATTTT. Amino acids: CASSRTGVSNQPQHF.

The chain uses TRBV29-1 and TRBJ1-2; the D is unclear. Trimming pared 0 bases from V and 3 bases from J, leaving 5 bases between. Germline CDR1 is SQVTM and CDR2 is ANQGSEA. The CDR3 sequence is 12 residues long. In nucleotides, the CDR3 is TGCAGCGTTGAAGAGGGAGACTATGGCTACACCTTC. Residues: CSVEEGDYGYTF.

The chain joins TRBV4-1 to TRBJ1-2, with 7 bases fitting TRBD1. CDR1 and CDR2 from the germline V gene are MGHRA and YSYEKL. The length of the CDR3 is 16 residues. The V and J ends lost 1 base and 0 bases, in that order; junction bases with no gene match: 5. CDR3 protein: CASSQVRTGPNYGYTF. CDR3 sequence (DNA): TGCGCCAGCAGCCAAGTTAGGACAGGACCTAACTATGGCTACACCTTC.

This rearrangement joins TRBV14 to TRBJ2-3, with TRBD2 as a possible D gene (5 bases). V was trimmed by 1 base and J by 5 bases, leaving 13 bases between them. CDR3 length: 15 amino acids. Germline assignment: CDR1 SGHDN and CDR2 FVKESK. CDR3 sequence (DNA): TGTGCCAGCAGCCAAGGAGGAGGCCCAAGAGATACGCAGTATTTT. It encodes CASSQGGGPRDTQYF.

This chain uses TRBV5-1 with TRBJ2-5; TRBD1 is a possible D gene (5 bases). Trimming took 4 bases from V and 1 from J, leaving 17 bases between them. Germline-derived CDR1 and CDR2 are SGHRS and YFSETQ. The CDR3 loop spans 16 amino acids. CDR3 sequence reads: CASSPGHIAVQETQYF. The CDR3 DNA sequence: TGCGCCAGCAGCCCAGGGCACATAGCTGTCCAAGAGACCCAGTACTTC.

The V call is TRBV20-1, the J call TRBJ2-7, with D maybe TRBD1 (5 bases). V lost 3 bases, J lost 3 bases, and 15 bases lay in between. In germline, CDR1 is DFQATT, CDR2 SNEGSKA (reference sequence). The CDR3 extends over 14 amino acids. The CDR3 protein is CSASGRTQGYEQYF. For the CDR3, the DNA is TGCAGTGCTAGTGGACGGACCCAGGGCTACGAGCAGTACTTC.

This clone was seen more than once but under ten times. This chain uses TRBV25-1 with TRBJ1-1, with D maybe TRBD1 (5 bases). This CDR3 contains 13 residues. Germline CDR1 reads MGHDK; CDR2 reads SYGVNS. Trimming cost V 3 bases and J 5 bases, with 10 bases left between them. The CDR3 loop reads CASSDRVGTEAFF. The CDR3 bases are TGTGCCAGCAGTGACAGGGTTGGAACTGAAGCTTTCTTT.

The rearrangement uses TRBV15 and TRBJ1-3; 10 positions agree with TRBD1. The CDR3 is made up of 14 amino acids. The germline V gene has CDR1 LNHNV and CDR2 YYDKDF (reference sequence). Trimming cost V 7 bases and J 3 bases; bases outside gene matches: 3. CDR3: CATKDRGLGNTIYF. The CDR3 coding sequence is TGTGCCACCAAAGACAGGGGGCTTGGAAACACCATATATTTT.

J is TRBJ1-4 and V is TRBV5-1; 8 nucleotides line up with TRBD1. The CDR3 has 16 amino acids. The V gene end was trimmed by 0 bases and the J gene end by 8 bases; junction bases not matched to a gene: 9. The V gene's germline CDR1 is SGHRS and CDR2 YFSETQ. The DNA of the CDR3 is TGCGCCAGCAGCTTGGAGGGGACGGACAGGGAGGAAAAACTGTTTTTT. Encoded protein: CASSLEGTDREEKLFF.

V is TRBV3-1 (or the pseudogene TRBV3-2) and J is TRBJ2-2, with TRBD1 identical over 9 bases. Germline V lookup: CDR1 LGHDT, CDR2 YNNKEL (reference sequence). The CDR3 loop spans 16 amino acids. V was clipped by 4 bases and J by 2 bases; unmatched bases: 5. CDR3 coding DNA: TGTGCCAGCAGCCGGGACAGGGCATTCAACACCGGGGAGCTGTTTTTT. It encodes CASSRDRAFNTGELFF.

The chain employs TRBV6-5 and TRBJ1-2; a possible D gene is TRBD1 (6 bases). V gave up 1 base and J gave up 4 bases, with 13 bases separating them. The V gene's germline CDR1 is MNHEY and CDR2 SVGAGI. This CDR3 spans 15 amino acids. DNA for the CDR3: TGTGCCAGCAGTTACTTGACCGACAGGAGCTATGGCTACACCTTC. It translates to CASSYLTDRSYGYTF.

The rearrangement joins TRBV3-1 (or the pseudogene TRBV3-2) to TRBJ2-7; D gene uncertain. V was clipped by 2 bases and J by 4 bases, with 6 bases between them. CDR1 is LGHDT, CDR2 YNNKEL, per germline (reference sequence). CDR3 length: 12 residues. The CDR3 DNA reads TGTGCCAGCAGCCAAAATCGGTACGAGCAGTACTTC. Amino acids: CASSQNRYEQYF.

With respect to this clone: The conserved phenylalanine or tryptophan is not found at the CDR3 terminus, so this likely reflects a read error. No DNA is shown, since the ends of the CDR3 on it are uncertain; the CDR3 is the one TCRdb lists. The rearrangement links TRBV21-1 to TRBJ1-1; the D call TRBD1 from the table was never checked on the DNA. TRBV21-1 is annotated as a pseudogene. The CDR3 region is 14 residues in length, termini included. This CDR3 reads CASSKRGVRRTAPR.

The gene calls are TRBV19 and TRBJ1-1; no clear D gene. V shed 5 bases and J shed 6 bases, with 13 bases lying between them. Germline lookup yields CDR1 LNHDA and CDR2 SQIVND (reference sequence). CDR3 length: 13 residues. The CDR3 loop is CASSPALRAEAFF. CDR3 in DNA: TGTGCCAGTAGTCCGGCCTTGAGGGCTGAAGCTTTCTTT.

This sequence joins TRBV28 and TRBJ1-6; a possible D gene is TRBD1 (6 bases). This CDR3 has 15 residues. V was trimmed by 5 bases and J by 7 bases, leaving 15 bases between them. Germline CDR1 MDHEN, CDR2 SYDVKM. CDR3 coding DNA: TGTGCCAGCAGTCCTCCCCGGGGGGGCAATTCACCCCTCCACTTT. Amino acid sequence: CASSPPRGGNSPLHF.

This clone was found once. This sequence joins TRBV9 and TRBJ2-5, with TRBD2 matching 7 bases. V lost 0 bases to trimming and J lost 5 bases; unmatched junction nucleotides: 4. From germline, CDR1 is SGDLS and CDR2 YYNGEE. The CDR3 contains 14 residues. As DNA, the CDR3 is TGTGCCAGCAGCGTAGCGGGGGGTAAGGAGACCCAGTACTTC. It translates to CASSVAGGKETQYF. Based on the CDR3 plus reference TRBV9 and TRBJ2-5, the full variable domain is DSGVTQTPKHLITATGQRVTLRCSPRSGDLSVYWYQQSLDQGLQFLIQYYNGEERAKGNILERFSAQQFPDLHSELNLSSLELGDSALYFCASSVAGGKETQYFGPGTRLLVL.

CDR3 amino acids: CSVKGLGGTEAFF. Here the CDR3 DNA reads TGCAGCGTTAAGGGGCTGGGAGGAACTGAAGCTTTCTTT. The V gene is TRBV29-1, the J gene TRBJ1-1; D is possibly TRBD1 (5 bases). V was pared by 5 bases and J by 5 bases, with 15 bases between. The CDR3 totals 13 residues. Per germline, CDR1 SQVTM and CDR2 ANQGSEA.

J is TRBJ1-2 and V is TRBV28; 7 positions agree with TRBD1. From germline, CDR1 is MDHEN and CDR2 SYDVKM. V lost 5 bases and J lost 2; bases outside the gene matches: 8. The CDR3 extends over 15 amino acids. As DNA, the CDR3 is TGTGCCAGCAGTAACTACCAAGGGGGCAACTATGGCTACACCTTC. Its protein product is CASSNYQGGNYGYTF.

The CDR3 coding sequence is TGTGCCAGCAGTGCACGGGGGTACAATCAGCCCCAGCATTTT. This sequence encodes CASSARGYNQPQHF. This rearrangement joins TRBV2 to TRBJ1-5; D possibly corresponds to TRBD1 (5 bases). V dropped 4 bases and J dropped 3 bases, with 10 bases sitting between them. The germline gives CDR1 SNHLY, CDR2 FYNNEI. This CDR3 is built from 14 residues.

This clone has only one observation. This chain joins TRBV25-1 and TRBJ2-1; possibly TRBD2 for D (6 bases). Trimming removed 3 bases at V and 4 bases at J, with 10 bases between. Germline CDR1 and CDR2: MGHDK and SYGVNS. CDR3 size: 14 residues. The CDR3 reads CASSDGGWYNEQFF. Here the CDR3 DNA reads TGTGCCAGCAGTGACGGGGGTTGGTACAATGAGCAGTTCTTC.

The V and J genes are TRBV19 and TRBJ1-1; D possibly corresponds to TRBD1 (6 bases). Germline CDR1 and CDR2: LNHDA and SQIVND (reference sequence). The CDR3 is 13 amino acids. Trimming took off 8 bases at V and 0 bases at J, with 10 bases between the two ends. In DNA form, the CDR3 reads TGTGCCAGTTTCGGACAGATGAACACTGAAGCTTTCTTT. It translates to CASFGQMNTEAFF.

J is TRBJ1-4 and V is TRBV6-1, with D unresolved. V gave up 0 bases and J gave up 5 bases, with 7 bases separating them. This CDR3 comprises 14 residues. Germline-derived CDR1 and CDR2 are MNHNS and SASEGT. DNA for the CDR3: TGTGCCAGCAGTGAAGCGGTGACAAATGAAAAACTGTTTTTT. The encoded protein is CASSEAVTNEKLFF.

The V and J genes are TRBV21-1 and TRBJ1-2. TRBV21-1 is a recognized pseudogene. The length of the CDR3 is 14 residues. As DNA, the CDR3 is TGTGCCAGCAGCAAAGGCCCGGGTCTACATGGCTACACCTTC. The encoded protein is CASSKGPGLHGYTF.

The genes are TRBV7-8 and TRBJ2-7; 9 bases align to TRBD2. V was pared by 0 bases and J by 5 bases, with 5 bases of the junction left unmatched. CDR3 length equals 15 residues. Germline lookup yields CDR1 SGHVS and CDR2 FQNEAQ. The CDR3 DNA follows: TGTGCCAGCAGCTTAGCCTTAAGCGGGGGGAACGAGCAGTACTTC. Translating it yields CASSLALSGGNEQYF.

The chain links TRBV11-3 to TRBJ2-1; 12 nucleotides line up with TRBD1. V gave up 4 bases and J gave up 10 bases; unmatched junction bases: 11. The CDR3 is 16 amino acids. Germline CDR1 reads SGHNT; CDR2 reads YENEEA. The CDR3: CASSSDPGTGGEEQFF. In nucleotides, the CDR3 is TGTGCCAGCAGCTCTGATCCCGGGACAGGGGGCGAAGAGCAGTTCTTC.